The rows below give T cell receptor beta chains drawn from one sample of a study of cytomegalovirus exposure and HLA in healthy donors. TCRdb's table, derived via immunoSEQ multiplex PCR, lists solely in-frame clones and lacks some. This table holds over 70,000 clones, more than 70% found once. The specimen sequenced was PBMCs. These receptor sequences come from a male donor in good health and CMV-seropositive. Each CDR3 is given with its conserved first and last residue. Fields, in order: J gene, V gene, clone size, D gene, CDR3 length, CDR3 DNA, CDR3 protein. The D gene is left open where the match is weak. Expanded clones get a size class; other rows say once, few or many, or leave the size out.

TRBJ1-5 TRBV4-1 few . 14 TGCGCCAGCAGCCAAGACCCGGACAGACAGCCCCAGCATTTT CASSQDPDRQPQHF
TRBJ2-5 TRBV5-4 . TRBD1 14 TGTGCCAGCAGCTCCCAGGACAGGGCACAGACCCAGTACTTC CASSSQDRAQTQYF
TRBJ2-1 TRBV4-2 few . 16 TGTGCCAGCAGCCGGGGGGGGGCAAGGGGTAGCAATGAGCAGTTCTTC CASSRGGARGSNEQFF
TRBJ2-1 TRBV15 . . 18 TGTGCCACCAGCAGAGATCGTCGTTCCGCGATCTCCTACAATGAGCAGTTCTTC CATSRDRRSAISYNEQFF
TRBJ1-5 TRBV5-1 . TRBD1 15 TGCGCCAGCAGCTTTTGGGGACAGGTAACTCAGCCCCAGCATTTT CASSFWGQVTQPQHF
TRBJ1-2 TRBV6-1 few TRBD1 15 TGTGCCAGCAGTGGACAGGGTAATATGGACTATGGCTACACCTTC CASSGQGNMDYGYTF
TRBJ2-7 TRBV6-5 . . 13 TGTGCCACGACAGGCGTGCCGACCTACGAGCAGTACTTC CATTGVPTYEQYF
TRBJ2-7 TRBV6-1 . . 15 TGTGCCAGCAGTGAGAGGGGGGAGGGTTCCTACGAGCAGTACTTC CASSERGEGSYEQYF
TRBJ2-7 TRBV28 . . 12 TGTGCCAGCAATGGAGACGGCTACGAGCAGTACTTC CASNGDGYEQYF
TRBJ2-2 TRBV4-1 . . 15 TGCGCCAGCAGCCAAAAGGAGGGGAACACCGGGGAGCTGTTTTTT CASSQKEGNTGELFF
TRBJ1-5 TRBV10-3 . TRBD1 19 TGTGCCATCAGTGAGTCTTCCAGGGGGCCGGAGGGGAGCAATCAGCCCCAGCATTTT CAISESSRGPEGSNQPQHF
TRBJ2-2 TRBV19 . TRBD1 15 TGTGCCAGTACCCGGACAGGGGGGAACACCGGGGAGCTGTTTTTT CASTRTGGNTGELFF
TRBJ2-7 TRBV6-6 . TRBD1 14 TGTGCCAGCAGTTACCGGGACAGCTCCTACGAGCAGTACTTC CASSYRDSSYEQYF
TRBJ2-7 TRBV19 . . 14 TGTGCCAGTAGTGGGCCAGGCAATCCCTACGAGCAGTACTTC CASSGPGNPYEQYF
TRBJ2-7 TRBV5-1 . . 13 TGCGCCAGCAGCTTGGTGGGGGGCTACGAGCAGTACTTC CASSLVGGYEQYF
TRBJ2-1 TRBV6-6 . . 12 TGTGCCAGCAGTTACATGGCCAATGAGCAGTTCTTC CASSYMANEQFF
TRBJ2-3 TRBV6-1 . TRBD2 14 TGTGCCAGCAGTTCTAGCGGGGGCACAGATACGCAGTATTTT CASSSSGGTDTQYF
TRBJ2-1 TRBV27 once TRBD1 18 TGTGCCAGCAGTTCCACCCTCCCCGGGACAGGGCCCTACAATGAGCAGTTCTTC CASSSTLPGTGPYNEQFF
TRBJ2-2 TRBV2 . . 14 TGTGCCAGCACGATGGTCTCGCGTCCCGGGGAGCTGTTTTTT CASTMVSRPGELFF
TRBJ2-3 TRBV7-6 few TRBD1 18 TGTGCCAGCAGCTTAGGCGCGGGGACAGGGGGTTTGAGAGATACGCAGTATTTT CASSLGAGTGGLRDTQYF
TRBJ1-1 TRBV4-2 . TRBD1 14 TGTGCCAGCAGCCCGCTCGGGACAGTAGTCGAAGCTTTCTTT CASSPLGTVVEAFF
TRBJ2-7 TRBV4-3 few . 14 TGCGCCAGCAGCCAACAGAGGAGCGGCTACGAGCAGTACTTC CASSQQRSGYEQYF
TRBJ2-1 TRBV5-1 . . 16 TGCGCCAGCAGCCCGCGCACAGGGTATGGGGACAATGAGCAGTTCTTC CASSPRTGYGDNEQFF
TRBJ2-3 TRBV7-2 . TRBD2 14 TGTGCCAGCAGCTTGACTAGCTACACAGATACGCAGTATTTT CASSLTSYTDTQYF
TRBJ1-5 TRBV9 . . 15 TGTGCCAGCAGCGTCTCAGGGGATAGCAATCAGCCCCAGCATTTT CASSVSGDSNQPQHF
TRBJ2-7 TRBV9 once TRBD2 17 TGTGCCAGCAGCGAGGGACTAGCGGGGGCCGCACAGGAAGAGCAGTACTTC CASSEGLAGAAQEEQYF
TRBJ2-5 TRBV7-9 . TRBD2 18 TGTGCCAGCAGCGATACCCTTGGTAGCGGGATTTCTCTAGAGACCCAGTACTTC CASSDTLGSGISLETQYF
TRBJ2-7 TRBV15 . TRBD2 15 TGTGCCACCAGCAGAGACCCAGCGGGAGCGGTTGAGCAGTACTTC CATSRDPAGAVEQYF
TRBJ2-1 TRBV18 . TRBD2 14 TGTGCCAGCTCACCCCGGGGGGACTACAATGAGCAGTTCTTC CASSPRGDYNEQFF
TRBJ1-2 TRBV27 . TRBD1 13 TGTGCCAGCAGTTTAGGGACAGCAGATGGCTACACCTTC CASSLGTADGYTF
TRBJ1-2 TRBV10-3 . . 15 TGTGCCATCAGCCCCACCGACCGGGAAAACTATGGCTACACCTTC CAISPTDRENYGYTF
TRBJ1-4 TRBV20-1 . . 11 TGCAGTGCTAGAGATCAAGAAAAACTGTTTTTT CSARDQEKLFF
TRBJ2-7 TRBV25-1 . TRBD1 15 TGTGCCAGCAGTGCAGGGACAGGGAAGCCCTACGAGCAGTACTTC CASSAGTGKPYEQYF
TRBJ1-1 TRBV13 . TRBD1 15 TGTGCCAGCAGCTTACGGACAGGGATGAACACTGAAGCTTTCTTT CASSLRTGMNTEAFF
TRBJ1-3 TRBV10-3 . . 15 TGTGCCATCAGTGACAGACCCCAGGGGAGAAACACCATATATTTT CAISDRPQGRNTIYF
TRBJ2-5 TRBV2 . . 13 TGTGCCAGCAGTGTTTCCGTCCAAGAGACCCAGTACTTC CASSVSVQETQYF
TRBJ2-7 TRBV6-5 . . 14 TGTGCCAGCAGTTACGGTAGAGGGTCCTACGAGCAGTACTTC CASSYGRGSYEQYF
TRBJ2-7 TRBV18 . TRBD1 14 TGTGCCAGCTCACTACACCCCACAGGGGACGAGCAGTACTTC CASSLHPTGDEQYF
TRBJ2-5 TRBV7-9 . . 13 TGTGCCAGCAGCGCCAGGGGCGGGGAGACCCAGTACTTC CASSARGGETQYF
TRBJ2-3 TRBV5-1 . TRBD2 19 TGCGCCAGCAGCGCAATGGGACTAGCGGGAGGTGGACGGGGAGATACGCAGTATTTT CASSAMGLAGGGRGDTQYF
TRBJ2-7 TRBV9 . . 15 TGTGCCAGCAGCGTAGGGGCCGTTAGGGGCTACCAGCAGTACTTC CASSVGAVRGYQQYF
TRBJ2-1 TRBV4-1 . TRBD2 16 TGCGCCAGCAGCCAAGTTGGACTAGCGGGAGAGGGTGAGCAGTTCTTC CASSQVGLAGEGEQFF
TRBJ1-5 TRBV4-1 . . 16 TGCGCCAGCAGCCCCCCCGGGGGAGCCGGCAATCAGCCCCAGCATTTT CASSPPGGAGNQPQHF
TRBJ2-2 TRBV2 . TRBD2 14 TGTGCCAGCAAGGGACTAGGAAGGACCGGGGAGCTGTTTTTT CASKGLGRTGELFF
TRBJ2-3 TRBV6-4 many TRBD1 15 TGTGCCAGCAGTGGGGGGACAGGGAGCACAGATACGCAGTATTTT CASSGGTGSTDTQYF
TRBJ2-7 TRBV25-1 . TRBD1 15 TGTGCCAGCAGTGACACAGGGGACCTGGGGCTCGAGCAGTACTTC CASSDTGDLGLEQYF
TRBJ2-1 TRBV5-3 . . 10 TGTGCCCCCCGGAGCAATGAGCAGTTCTTC CAPRSNEQFF
TRBJ2-5 TRBV5-1 . . 14 TGCGCCAGCAGCTATAGCCTTTCCCAAGAGACCCAGTACTTC CASSYSLSQETQYF
TRBJ2-1 TRBV19 few TRBD1 15 TGTGCCAGTTGCGAACAGGGGAGCTCCTACAATGAGCAGTTCTTC CASCEQGSSYNEQFF
TRBJ2-5 TRBV7-9 . TRBD2 16 TGTTCCAGCAGCTTAGCGTGGACTAGCGGGAGGGAGACCCAGTACTTC CSSSLAWTSGRETQYF
TRBJ2-7 TRBV5-4 . TRBD2 16 TGTGCCAGCAGCTCTCCTTTGGGACTAGGGGCGGGTGAGCAGTACTTC CASSSPLGLGAGEQYF
TRBJ1-5 TRBV19 . . 17 TGTGCCAGTAGTGTTACAACAGGTTTAGGAAGCAATCAGCCCCAGCATTTT CASSVTTGLGSNQPQHF
TRBJ2-7 TRBV6-5 . . 15 TGTGCCAGCAGTTACTCTCGGGGGGCAAACTACGAGCAGTACTTC CASSYSRGANYEQYF